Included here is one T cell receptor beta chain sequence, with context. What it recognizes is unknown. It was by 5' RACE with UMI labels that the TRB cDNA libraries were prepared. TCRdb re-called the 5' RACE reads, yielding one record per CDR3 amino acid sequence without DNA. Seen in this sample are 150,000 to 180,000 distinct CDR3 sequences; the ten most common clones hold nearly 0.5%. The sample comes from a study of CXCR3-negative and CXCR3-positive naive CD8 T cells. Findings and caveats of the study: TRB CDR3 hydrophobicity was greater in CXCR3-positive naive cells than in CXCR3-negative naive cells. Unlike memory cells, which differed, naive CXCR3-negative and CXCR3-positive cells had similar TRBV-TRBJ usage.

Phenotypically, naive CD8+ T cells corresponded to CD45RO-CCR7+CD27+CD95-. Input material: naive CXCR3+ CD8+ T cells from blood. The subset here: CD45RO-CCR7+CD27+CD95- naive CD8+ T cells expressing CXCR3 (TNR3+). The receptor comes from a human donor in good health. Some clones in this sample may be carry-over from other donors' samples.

CDR3: CASSLGIPRQAGWDGYTF. The chain is built from TRBV13 and TRBJ1-2. Germline assignment: CDR1 PRHDT and CDR2 FYEKMQ (reference sequence). This CDR3 region has 18 residues.